Below are 19 T cell receptor beta chains sequenced from a single sample in a study of OX40 agonist ivuxolimab in advanced cancers. The library came from the immunoSEQ multiplex PCR assay. TCRdb retrieved this table from immuneACCESS and kept in-frame rearrangements only. Not all clones are present; in checked studies, unresolved V genes account for under half, and no reason is known for the remainder. The sample table lists nearly 70,000 clones, approximately 80% of them with a count of one. The ten most abundant clones make up over 1.1% of the sample. The sample in question was CD4+ or CD8+ T cells sorted from blood, obtained in a trial of the OX40 agonist ivuxolimab. The receptors were gathered from an adult with an advanced solid tumor such as melanoma, head and neck, liver or kidney cancer.

This sequence joins TRBV5-4 and TRBJ2-7; D perhaps matches TRBD2 (7 bases). Germline V gives CDR1 SGHNT, CDR2 YYREEE (reference sequence). The CDR3 has 16 amino acids. Trimming shortened V by 4 bases and J by 0 bases, and 17 bases separated the two germline ends. The CDR3 coding sequence is TGTGCCAGCAGCGTTGGGGGGGGCAGGAGCTCCTACGAGCAGTACTTC. Translation: CASSVGGGRSSYEQYF.

This chain connects TRBV19 to TRBJ1-6; 7 nucleotides match TRBD1. This CDR3 region has 15 residues. V dropped 6 bases and J dropped 10; count of bases not matched to a gene: 12. The germline gives CDR1 LNHDA, CDR2 SQIVND (reference sequence). The CDR3 protein is CASRYETGISSPLHF. In DNA, the CDR3 is TGTGCCAGTAGATACGAGACAGGGATTAGCTCACCCCTCCACTTT. Full variable domain (remainder filled in from reference TRBV19 and TRBJ1-6): DGGITQSPKYLFRKEGQNVTLSCEQNLNHDAMYWYRQDPGQGLRLIYYSQIVNDFQKGDIAEGYSVSREKKESFPLTVTSAQKNPTAFYLCASRYETGISSPLHFGNGTRLTVT.

CDR3 loop: CATPGGALSYEQYF. The CDR3 nucleotides read TGTGCCACCCCAGGGGGGGCATTGTCCTACGAGCAGTACTTC. The J gene is TRBJ2-7, the V gene TRBV6-1, with D tentatively TRBD1 or TRBD2 (7 bases each). This CDR3 region has 14 residues. V gave up 10 bases and J gave up 1 base, with 17 bases separating them. Germline CDR1 is MNHNS and CDR2 is SASEGT.

V and J are TRBV5-1 and TRBJ2-5; 16 bases fit TRBD2. The CDR3 runs 16 residues. From germline, CDR1 is SGHRS and CDR2 YFSETQ. Trimming at V came to 4 bases and at J to 1 base, leaving 1 base not matched to a gene. This CDR3 reads CASSGTSGGAQETQYF. In nucleotides, the CDR3 is TGCGCCAGCAGCGGGACTAGCGGGGGGGCCCAAGAGACCCAGTACTTC.

V is TRBV7-2 and J is TRBJ2-7; no firm D call. The germline gives CDR1 SGHTA, CDR2 FQGNSA. V gave up 1 base and J gave up 4 bases, with 20 bases separating them. This CDR3 spans 17 amino acids. CDR3 protein: CASSLGLGSFPIYEQYF. In DNA form, the CDR3 reads TGTGCCAGCAGCTTAGGCCTAGGATCATTTCCAATTTACGAGCAGTACTTC.

The J gene is TRBJ2-3, the V gene TRBV5-1, with D possibly TRBD2 on 7 matching bases. Germline V gene sequence: CDR1 SGHRS, CDR2 YFSETQ. Trimming cost V 0 bases and J 5 bases, with 13 bases left between them. The CDR3 contains 15 residues. The CDR3 is CASSLVAGAKDTQYF. The CDR3 nucleotides read TGCGCCAGCAGCTTGGTCGCGGGGGCGAAAGATACGCAGTATTTT.

The chain employs TRBV27 and TRBJ2-2, with D possibly being TRBD2 (6 bases). The length of the CDR3 is 17 residues. Germline CDR1 and CDR2: MNHEY and SMNVEV (reference sequence). V dropped 1 base and J dropped 0 bases, with 12 bases sitting between them. The CDR3 nucleotides read TGTGCCAGCAGTTTATTCTCAACGGGGGCGAACACCGGGGAGCTGTTTTTT. It specifies CASSLFSTGANTGELFF.

The V and J genes are TRBV5-4 and TRBJ2-7, with 8 bases fitting TRBD1. CDR1 is SGHNT and CDR2 is YYREEE in the germline V gene (reference sequence). Trimming removed 4 bases from V and 3 bases from J; junction bases left unmatched: 9. The CDR3 length is 15 residues. This chain's CDR3 is CASSLGGQGRYEQYF. CDR3 DNA: TGTGCCAGCAGCCTAGGAGGACAGGGCCGCTACGAGCAGTACTTC.

In this sample, this clone is medium-sized (0.01 to 0.1%). The rearrangement uses TRBV13 and TRBJ1-4; D is unresolved. Between the trimmed V and J ends, which lost 7 bases and 5 bases, there was a span of 8 bases. This CDR3 contains 12 residues. The germline CDR1 and CDR2 sequences are PRHDT and FYEKMQ (reference sequence). This chain's CDR3 is CASNKNNEKLFF. CDR3 in DNA: TGTGCCAGCAACAAGAACAATGAAAAACTGTTTTTT.

In this sample, this clone turned up once. The chain employs TRBV21-1 and TRBJ1-6; no check of the table's D call, TRBD1, against the DNA was made. TRBV21-1 is termed a pseudogene. The CDR3 is made up of 13 amino acids. CDR3 in amino acids: CASSAGQALPLHF. The DNA for the CDR3 is TGTGCCAGCAGCGCCGGACAGGCGTTACCCCTCCACTTT.

V gene TRBV4-2 combines with J gene TRBJ1-6, with 10 bases identical to TRBD1. J was trimmed by 0 bases and V by 0 bases; bases with no gene match: 11. This CDR3 has 21 amino acids. The V gene's germline CDR1 is LGHNA and CDR2 YNFKEQ. The CDR3, as DNA: TGTGCCAGCAGCCAAGATCCTTCGCCTCGGACAGGGGGCTCCTATAATTCACCCCTCCACTTT. Translated, it gives CASSQDPSPRTGGSYNSPLHF.

This clone was seen just once. This chain connects TRBV6-1 to TRBJ1-2, with D perhaps matching TRBD1 (5 bases). Germline loops: CDR1 MNHNS, CDR2 SASEGT. The CDR3 has 14 amino acids. Deletions cut 6 bases from V and 10 bases from J, with 21 bases between. Here the CDR3 reads CASSWGGTSLSYTF. The CDR3 DNA sequence: TGTGCCAGCAGCTGGGGGGGTACCTCCTTATCCTACACCTTC.

V usage is TRBV6-1 and J usage is TRBJ2-4, with D maybe TRBD2 (7 bases). The CDR3 length is 16 residues. The germline V gene encodes CDR1 MNHNS and CDR2 SASEGT. Trimming removed 4 bases from V and 4 bases from J, with 17 bases in between. As DNA, the CDR3 is TGTGCCAGCAGTGGGGGGAGGGGGGAGGCAAAAAACATTCAGTACTTC. Translated, it gives CASSGGRGEAKNIQYF.

This chain connects TRBV5-5 to TRBJ1-2; 7 positions match TRBD1. V shed 9 bases and J 4 bases; nucleotides not matched to a gene: 6. Per germline, CDR1 SGHKS and CDR2 YYEKEE (reference sequence). This CDR3 comprises 12 residues. CDR3 DNA: TGTGCCACCACAGGGGTTCCCTATGGCTACACCTTC. Amino acids: CATTGVPYGYTF.

The V call is TRBV6-6, the J call TRBJ1-1, with D possibly being TRBD1 (5 bases). CDR1 and CDR2 from the germline V gene are MNHNY and SVGAGI (reference sequence). The V end was cut by 9 bases, the J end by 5 bases, with 19 bases between. The CDR3 contains 14 residues. The CDR3 sequence: CASLEPGGWTEAFF. The CDR3 nucleotides read TGTGCCAGTTTGGAGCCGGGGGGATGGACTGAAGCTTTCTTT.

This clone was counted a single time. This chain links TRBV27 with TRBJ1-6; a weak D match, TRBD1 (6 bases). The CDR3 length is 15 residues. CDR1 is MNHEY and CDR2 is SMNVEV in the germline V gene (reference sequence). V dropped 7 bases and J dropped 7 bases, with 17 bases sitting between them. The CDR3 here is CASTGGTFLNSPLHF. In nucleotides, the CDR3 is TGTGCCAGCACCGGGGGGACATTCCTCAATTCACCCCTCCACTTT.

V gene TRBV19 combines with J gene TRBJ1-1; D is ambiguous. The germline CDR1 and CDR2 sequences are LNHDA and SQIVND (reference sequence). The CDR3 is 14 residues long. Trimming shortened V by 7 bases and J by 3 bases, and 15 bases separated the two germline ends. DNA of the CDR3: TGTGCCAGTATTCAGGACCCGCGGTACACTGAAGCTTTCTTT. It yields the protein CASIQDPRYTEAFF.

The chain links TRBV10-2 to TRBJ2-2; D is unclear. CDR1 is WSHSY, CDR2 SAAADI, per germline. There are 13 residues in the CDR3. Trimming removed 8 bases at V and 5 bases at J, with 12 bases between. CDR3 nucleotide sequence: TGCGCCAGCGATCAAGGGAAGACCGGGGAGCTGTTTTTT. Translated, it gives CASDQGKTGELFF.

V usage is TRBV6-5 and J usage is TRBJ2-1, with D possibly being TRBD1 (6 bases). Trimming removed 2 bases from V and 10 bases from J, with 15 bases in between. The germline V gene has CDR1 MNHEY and CDR2 SVGAGI. The CDR3 extends over 14 amino acids. CDR3 sequence (DNA): TGTGCCAGCAGTTACGTTACAGGGCAGTTGGAGCAGTTCTTC. Its translation is CASSYVTGQLEQFF.